This TCR beta chain was observed in a study of shared clonotypes between healthy human individuals. Study findings and constraints: Relative to memory subsets, naive subsets generally showed larger estimated richness.

Comments on this clone: As yet, its antigen is unknown. This may come from a read error, since a much larger clone is one base off. Other DNA sequences in the same sample also yield this CDR3.

Profiling relied on immunoSEQ multiplex PCR, and the TCRdb table lists in-frame clones only, not all of them. The sample consists of 2 million to 2.5 million clones, 90% to 95% of them appearing once. The specimen was naive CD4+ T cells sorted from blood. Noted subset: CD45RA+ positively selected. The TCR originated in a man aged 18 to 29 in good health.

Here the CDR3 DNA reads TGTGCCAGCAGCAGGGACAGCACAGATACGCAGTATTTT. The encoded protein is CASSRDSTDTQYF. The chain links TRBV6-5 to TRBJ2-3; perhaps D is TRBD1 or TRBD2 (5 bases each). Germline V gene data show CDR1 as MNHEY and CDR2 as SVGAGI. V was trimmed by 6 bases and J by 0 bases, leaving 7 bases between them. The CDR3 runs to 13 residues.